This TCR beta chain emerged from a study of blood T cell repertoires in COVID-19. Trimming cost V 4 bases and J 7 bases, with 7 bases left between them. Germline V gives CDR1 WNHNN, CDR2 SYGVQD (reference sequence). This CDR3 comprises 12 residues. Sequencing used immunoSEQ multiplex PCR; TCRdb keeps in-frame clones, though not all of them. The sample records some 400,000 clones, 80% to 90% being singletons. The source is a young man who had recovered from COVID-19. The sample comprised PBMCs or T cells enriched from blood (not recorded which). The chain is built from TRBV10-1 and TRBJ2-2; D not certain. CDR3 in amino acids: CASSATSGELFF. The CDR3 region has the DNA TGCGCCAGCAGTGCAACAAGCGGGGAGCTGTTTTTT.